The T cell receptor (beta chain) described here comes from a study of CD8+ T cells in alopecia areata. Whole-study results and caveats: Both scalp clonality and the expanded CD8+ clones among the top 100 showed a significant decrease with tofacitinib. Possibly because of HLA-related factors, TCR sharing was less clear across patients than in mice. Given one nonresponder, whether baseline CD8+ expansion relates to response remains uncertain.

In its sample, this clone was seen once. The antigen is undetermined. cDNA serving as the sequencing template came from extracted, reverse transcribed RNA. TCRdb's copy holds only in-frame clones and misses some; the assay was immunoSEQ multiplex PCR. The sample records 150,000 to 200,000 clones, 55% to 75% being singletons. The treatment: oral pan-JAK inhibitor, 5-10 mg twice daily. Peripheral blood samples and lesional scalp punch biopsies were obtained from alopecia areata patients. Germline loops: CDR1 MRHNA, CDR2 SNTAGT. V shed 8 bases and J 6 bases; nucleotides not matched to a gene: 13. This CDR3 comprises 16 residues.

V is TRBV6-4 and J is TRBJ1-2; 12 bases line up with TRBD1. Sample: CD4+ T cells sorted from blood, taken at week 4, from a patient treated with tofacitinib. The TCR comes from a human donor with alopecia areata. In DNA form, the CDR3 reads TGTGCCAGCCGAGGGGGGACAGGGGGCGACTTCCATGGCTACACCTTC. This codes for CASRGGTGGDFHGYTF.